This entry describes one TCR beta chain. The target antigen is unknown. This sample stems from a study of T cell responses to AZD1222 COVID-19 vaccine. Background on the study: Second doses that came at about 4 or about 12 weeks were put together.

The data were produced by immunoSEQ multiplex PCR, yet TCRdb's version contains in-frame clones alone and is incomplete. The sample lists 75,000 to 100,000 clones, under 90% occurring once. The CDR3 has 14 amino acids. In germline, CDR1 is GTSNPN, CDR2 SVGIG (reference sequence). V lost 3 bases and J lost 4; bases outside the gene matches: 6. Study-level results: A mostly white British donor set with more females was recruited, and clonal diversity was possibly underestimated. Reports indicate that nearly half of spike-specific TCRs are directed at unmutated variant regions.

Source: peripheral blood, taken on day 0 of AZD1222 vaccination. This receptor was obtained from an adult in good health. The V and J genes are TRBV30 and TRBJ2-7; 10 bases are shared with TRBD2. CDR3 nucleotides: TGTGCCTGGAGGGCTAGCGGGAGTTTTTACGAGCAGTACTTC. Protein product: CAWRASGSFYEQYF.